Sequencing of this T cell receptor beta chain was carried out in a study of T cell responses to AZD1222 COVID-19 vaccine. General study findings and limits: Nearly half of unique spike-specific TCRs reportedly avoided B.1.351 and B.1.1.7 mutated regions. Recipients of AZD1222 seropositive at baseline numbered only six or seven. Spike-specific TCR repertoires showed rising breadth and depth after two AZD1222 doses. Most donors were white British and more were female, and clonal diversity was possibly underestimated.

Sequencing used immunoSEQ multiplex PCR; TCRdb keeps in-frame clones, though not all of them. Seen here are some 200,000 clones, more than 70% observed once, and the top ten hold 25% to 30%. To note about this clone: The antigen is not known.

The sequencing used peripheral blood, collected 28 days after the second AZD1222 dose. The receptor comes from an adult who received the AZD1222 COVID-19 vaccine.

CDR3 amino acids: CASSQQGYTGELFF. The CDR3 DNA follows: TGTGCCAGCAGCCAACAAGGTTACACCGGGGAGCTGTTTTTT. The V and J genes are TRBV3-1 (or the pseudogene TRBV3-2) and TRBJ2-2; no clear D. Germline V CDR1 and CDR2: LGHDT, YNNKEL (reference sequence). The germline V and J ends were trimmed by 2 bases and 3 bases, with 7 bases remaining between them. The CDR3 runs to 14 residues.